This T cell receptor beta chain was profiled in a study of monozygotic twins with inflammatory bowel disease. Reanalyzing the 5' RACE reads, TCRdb keeps one entry per CDR3 protein, without DNA. Recorded for this sample: 440,000 or so distinct CDR3 sequences. Per germline, CDR1 ENHRY and CDR2 SYGVKD. The CDR3 spans 16 residues. The sequence derives from a human donor with ulcerative colitis or Crohn's disease, or a healthy co-twin of an affected twin (not recorded which). This chain connects TRBV10-3 to TRBJ1-1; checking the TCRdb D call of TRBD1 is not possible without DNA. The specimen sequenced was blood. CDR3 protein: CAISERLGRKNTEAFF.